The clone carrying this TCR beta chain is a singleton in its sample. In the original workflow: Amplification with reference gene primers provided the estimates of nucleated cell counts. Profiled with immunoSEQ multiplex PCR; TCRdb holds only in-frame clones, not every one. V and J calls and clone size come straight from that table; D and trimming were deduced from the DNA. The sample holds tens of thousands of clones, roughly nine tenths seen once. Germline loops: CDR1 ENHRY, CDR2 SYGVKD. This CDR3 has 14 residues. J gave up 4 bases and V 4 bases, and 3 bases lay outside the gene matches. This record comes from a study of blood T cell repertoires in COVID-19. Study summary: The analysed material was cDNA or gDNA that came from T cells, B-cell-depleted T cells, or PBMCs.

The rearrangement joins TRBV10-3 to TRBJ2-7, with 11 nucleotides matching TRBD1. This receptor was taken from a woman aged 55-69 years with COVID-19, enrolled during active disease. Sequenced: peripheral blood. The CDR3 nucleotides read TGTGCCATCAGTGGAGGGACAGGGGGGTACGAGCAGTACTTC. This encodes CAISGGTGGYEQYF.